A single sample gave rise to the 27 T cell receptor beta chains below, sequenced in a study of blood T cell repertoires in COVID-19. The repertoire was sequenced with immunoSEQ multiplex PCR; TCRdb's copy has only in-frame clones and lacks some. In the table there are 70,000 to 95,000 clones, more than 80% of which are singletons. Sequenced material: peripheral blood. Receptors originate from a man aged 45 to 65 with COVID-19, enrolled during active disease.

The chain recombines TRBV5-8 with TRBJ2-7; 11 bases align to TRBD1. This CDR3 is 14 amino acids long. Looked up from germline, CDR1 is SGHTS and CDR2 is YDEGEE. Unmatched junction bases numbered 7, after V lost 6 bases and J lost 5 bases. The CDR3 here is CASNLGQGAHEQYF. DNA for the CDR3: TGTGCCAGCAACTTAGGACAGGGGGCCCACGAGCAGTACTTC.

The chain couples TRBV7-9 to TRBJ2-1; TRBD2 matches 8 bases. J lost 5 bases, V lost 3 bases, and 6 bases had no gene match. The germline gives CDR1 SEHNR, CDR2 FQNEAQ (reference sequence). The CDR3 runs 15 residues. CDR3 sequence (DNA): TGTGCCAGCAGCTTCCCGGAGCGGGGGAACAATGAGCAGTTCTTC. Amino acids: CASSFPERGNNEQFF.

The chain joins TRBV6-1 to TRBJ1-2, with D uncertain. The CDR3 runs to 13 residues. V lost 0 bases to trimming and J lost 4 bases, with 6 bases between them. Looked up from germline, CDR1 is MNHNS and CDR2 is SASEGT. The CDR3 region has the DNA TGTGCCAGCAGTGAAGCACCCAGCTATGGCTACACCTTC. Translated, it gives CASSEAPSYGYTF.

The chain combines TRBV9 with TRBJ2-1, with 8 bases identical to TRBD2. CDR3 size: 17 residues. J gave up 0 bases and V 0 bases, and 5 bases lay outside the gene matches. CDR1 and CDR2 from the germline V gene are SGDLS and YYNGEE. CDR3 bases: TGTGCCAGCAGCGTAGCGGGGGGGATGAGCTCCTACAATGAGCAGTTCTTC. As protein: CASSVAGGMSSYNEQFF. Full variable domain (outside the CDR3, taken from reference TRBV9 and TRBJ2-1): DSGVTQTPKHLITATGQRVTLRCSPRSGDLSVYWYQQSLDQGLQFLIQYYNGEERAKGNILERFSAQQFPDLHSELNLSSLELGDSALYFCASSVAGGMSSYNEQFFGPGTRLTVL.

The rearrangement uses TRBV5-1 and TRBJ2-7; 7 bases are shared with TRBD1. V dropped 6 bases and J dropped 6; count of bases not matched to a gene: 9. This CDR3 has 13 residues. Germline V CDR1 and CDR2: SGHRS, YFSETQ. CDR3 sequence reads: CASTTGAAGEQYF. DNA of the CDR3: TGCGCCAGCACAACAGGGGCTGCGGGCGAGCAGTACTTC. Together with reference TRBV5-1 and TRBJ2-7, the CDR3 gives the full variable domain: KAGVTQTPRYLIKTRGQQVTLSCSPISGHRSVSWYQQTPGQGLQFLFEYFSETQRNKGNFPGRFSGRQFSNSRSEMNVSTLELGDSALYLCASTTGAAGEQYFGPGTRLTVT.

The rearrangement joins TRBV2 to TRBJ1-4; 7 bases map to TRBD1. Germline loops: CDR1 SNHLY, CDR2 FYNNEI. V dropped 2 bases and J dropped 3; count of bases not matched to a gene: 3. CDR3 length: 15 amino acids. CDR3 DNA: TGTGCCAGCAGTGAACTGGGACAGCCTAATGAAAAACTGTTTTTT. As protein: CASSELGQPNEKLFF.

The chain carries TRBV6-2 or TRBV6-3 and TRBJ1-1; D uncertain. Per germline, CDR1 MNHEY and CDR2 SVGEGT. V was clipped by 2 bases and J by 7 bases, with 5 bases between them. The CDR3 is 11 amino acids. The CDR3 DNA reads as TGTGCCAGCAGTTACGGCATTGAAGCTTTCTTT. This gives the protein CASSYGIEAFF.

J is TRBJ1-1 and V is TRBV19; D gene ambiguous. CDR3 length: 14 residues. V dropped 3 bases and J dropped 1 base, with 9 bases sitting between them. Germline lookup yields CDR1 LNHDA and CDR2 SQIVND (reference sequence). This CDR3 reads CASSIYNTNTEAFF. The CDR3 nucleotides read TGTGCCAGTAGTATTTACAACACGAACACTGAAGCTTTCTTT.

The chain joins TRBV7-3 to TRBJ2-1, with D perhaps TRBD2 (6 bases). The CDR3 runs to 13 residues. Germline values: CDR1 SGHTA, CDR2 FQGTGA. V lost 5 bases, J lost 6 bases, and 11 bases lay in between. The CDR3 region is CASSGGTPNEQFF. CDR3 in DNA: TGTGCCAGCAGCGGCGGGACGCCCAATGAGCAGTTCTTC.

This clone was observed once. The V call is TRBV18, the J call TRBJ2-3; 14 bases fit TRBD2. J gave up 0 bases and V 4 bases, and 3 bases lay outside the gene matches. CDR1 KGHSH and CDR2 LQKENI come from the germline V gene. The length of the CDR3 is 17 residues. Here the CDR3 DNA reads TGTGCCAGCTCACGGACTAGCGGGGGGCCTAGCACAGATACGCAGTATTTT. Amino acids: CASSRTSGGPSTDTQYF.

The count of this clone is one. The rearrangement uses TRBV6-6 and TRBJ1-2; D gene unclear. Germline-derived CDR1 and CDR2 are MNHNY and SVGAGI (reference sequence). Deletions cut 6 bases from V and 7 bases from J, with 9 bases between. The CDR3 sequence is 11 residues long. This CDR3 reads CASSTGGGYTF. CDR3 in DNA: TGTGCCAGCAGCACCGGAGGTGGCTACACCTTC.

The DNA of the CDR3 is TGTGCCAGCAGCTTGACCAGGCGACTGAACACTGAAGCTTTCTTT. It encodes CASSLTRRLNTEAFF. The chain employs TRBV7-3 and TRBJ1-1; no firm D call. Trimming stripped 3 bases from V and 0 bases from J, with 11 bases between. Germline-derived CDR1 and CDR2 are SGHTA and FQGTGA. This CDR3 spans 15 amino acids.

This clone was recorded only once. V is TRBV19 and J is TRBJ1-5; the match to TRBD1 covers 10 bases. The CDR3 contains 18 residues. The V gene end was trimmed by 6 bases and the J gene end by 4 bases; junction bases not matched to a gene: 15. Germline CDR1 reads LNHDA; CDR2 reads SQIVND (reference sequence). The CDR3 loop is CASSPIETGGEGNQPQHF. For the CDR3, the DNA is TGTGCCAGTAGCCCCATCGAGACAGGGGGCGAAGGGAATCAGCCCCAGCATTTT.

This chain connects TRBV7-2 to TRBJ2-7, with a weak D call TRBD2 (6 bases). Germline V CDR1 and CDR2: SGHTA, FQGNSA. This CDR3 is 15 amino acids long. The V gene lost 0 bases and the J gene lost 5 bases, with 14 bases spanning the gap. The CDR3 spells CASSLAGGRFNEQYF. The CDR3 nucleotides read TGTGCCAGCAGCTTAGCGGGGGGACGGTTTAACGAGCAGTACTTC.

The table lists this clone with a count of one. This sequence joins TRBV4-1 and TRBJ2-5, with D possibly matching TRBD1 (5 bases). Germline lookup yields CDR1 MGHRA and CDR2 YSYEKL. The CDR3 runs 15 residues. The V and J ends lost 3 bases and 4 bases respectively, with 15 bases between them. Here the CDR3 DNA reads TGCGCCAGCAGCCAGCAAAGACAGAGCACAGAGACCCAGTACTTC. It codes for CASSQQRQSTETQYF.

The rearrangement joins TRBV6-1 to TRBJ1-2, with 8 bases lining up with TRBD1. CDR1 MNHNS and CDR2 SASEGT come from the germline V gene. The CDR3 sequence is 15 residues long. The junction had 7 bases not matched to a gene; V was cut back by 3 bases and J by 4 bases. The CDR3 protein is CASSDIRQGPYGYTF. CDR3 DNA: TGTGCCAGCAGTGATATTCGACAGGGGCCCTATGGCTACACCTTC.

The chain links TRBV12-3 or TRBV12-4 to TRBJ1-3; tentative D call: TRBD1 (6 bases). CDR3 length equals 11 residues. The CDR3 DNA reads TGTGCTCGAACAGGGCTTGACACCATATATTTT. This gives the protein CARTGLDTIYF.

The chain employs TRBV7-9 and TRBJ1-4, with TRBD1 matching 8 bases. The CDR3 runs to 14 residues. Looked up from germline, CDR1 is SEHNR and CDR2 is FQNEAQ (reference sequence). The trim removed 4 bases at V and 6 bases at J, leaving 4 bases unmatched. DNA for the CDR3: TGTGCCAGCAGCTCCGACAGGGGATATGAAAAACTGTTTTTT. Translated: CASSSDRGYEKLFF.

The chain couples TRBV5-1 to TRBJ1-2; 8 nucleotides match TRBD1. Trimming cost V 1 base and J 7 bases; bases outside gene matches: 6. This CDR3 region has 14 residues. Germline CDR1 is SGHRS and CDR2 is YFSETQ. CDR3 region: CASSLLQGESGYTF. In DNA form, the CDR3 reads TGCGCCAGCAGCTTGTTACAGGGGGAATCTGGCTACACCTTC. Using reference TRBV5-1 and TRBJ1-2 for the parts outside the CDR3, the full variable domain is KAGVTQTPRYLIKTRGQQVTLSCSPISGHRSVSWYQQTPGQGLQFLFEYFSETQRNKGNFPGRFSGRQFSNSRSEMNVSTLELGDSALYLCASSLLQGESGYTFGSGTRLTVV.

The chain is built from TRBV7-8 and TRBJ2-7; possibly TRBD2 for D (5 bases). CDR1 is SGHVS and CDR2 is FQNEAQ in the germline V gene. Trimming left V 5 bases short and J 4 bases short, with 18 bases between. This CDR3 is 15 amino acids long. CDR3 bases: TGTGCCAGCAGCGAAAGGACTTCCCGATATTACGAGCAGTACTTC. Residues: CASSERTSRYYEQYF.

The CDR3: CAGRLAGGTDTQYF. The DNA of the CDR3 is TGTGCCGGGAGACTAGCGGGGGGAACAGATACGCAGTATTTT. The chain combines TRBV2 with TRBJ2-3; the match to TRBD2 covers 13 bases. V was clipped by 11 bases and J by 3 bases; unmatched bases: 5. The CDR3 is 14 residues long. The germline CDR1 and CDR2 sequences are SNHLY and FYNNEI.

V gene TRBV12-5 combines with J gene TRBJ2-7, with D possibly TRBD2 on 5 matching bases. Germline CDR1 is LGHNT and CDR2 is FRNRAP. This CDR3 is built from 12 residues. V dropped 0 bases and J dropped 7 bases, with 7 bases sitting between them. The CDR3 region is CASGLVTGEQYF. In nucleotides, the CDR3 is TGTGCTAGTGGTTTGGTAACGGGGGAGCAGTACTTC.

The V and J genes are TRBV6-5 and TRBJ2-1; D may be TRBD1 (6 bases). This CDR3 spans 10 amino acids. V lost 6 bases, J lost 9 bases, and 6 bases lay in between. CDR1 MNHEY and CDR2 SVGAGI come from the germline V gene. The CDR3 DNA reads TGTGCCAGCAGCAGGGGTGAGCAGTTCTTC. Protein: CASSRGEQFF.

The genes are TRBV10-2 and TRBJ2-7; 10 nucleotides agree with TRBD2. V gave up 0 bases and J gave up 3 bases; unmatched junction bases: 20. The CDR3 is 21 amino acids. Per the germline V gene, CDR1 is WSHSY and CDR2 is SAAADI. The CDR3 region is CASSESMAPGLATPRRYEQYF. CDR3 in DNA: TGCGCCAGCAGTGAGTCGATGGCCCCGGGACTAGCGACCCCGAGGCGCTACGAGCAGTACTTC.

The rearrangement uses TRBV12-3 or TRBV12-4 and TRBJ2-1; 11 nucleotides line up with TRBD2. J gave up 13 bases and V 6 bases, and 8 bases lay outside the gene matches. CDR3 length: 13 amino acids. CDR3 in DNA: TGTGCCAGCAGCCCACGCGGGACTAGCGGACAGTTCTTC. Protein product: CASSPRGTSGQFF.

In DNA, the CDR3 is TGCGCCAGCAGCAGGGACAGGGGCGGCGAGCAGTACTTC. Translated: CASSRDRGGEQYF. V is TRBV10-1 and J is TRBJ2-7; 10 nucleotides match TRBD1. CDR1 and CDR2 (germline): WNHNN, SYGVQD (reference sequence). The CDR3 is 13 amino acids. Unmatched junction bases numbered 5, after V lost 6 bases and J lost 6 bases.

This clone appeared a single time. This chain uses TRBV11-2 with TRBJ2-1; 11 bases map to TRBD2. With 0 bases clipped from V and 4 bases from J, the junction kept 5 bases outside the gene matches. CDR3 length equals 17 residues. Germline assignment: CDR1 SGHAT and CDR2 FQNNGV. The CDR3 coding sequence is TGTGCCAGCAGCTTAGAACCCATAGCGGGGGGGTACAATGAGCAGTTCTTC. It codes for CASSLEPIAGGYNEQFF.